Shown below are 9 T cell receptor beta chains from a single sample sequenced in a study of blood T cells in healthy people across ages. Through a sample-barcoded 5' primer and a J-beta primer mix, a second PCR was run for roughly 7 to 12 cycles. TCRdb reprocessed the 5' RACE reads with MiXCR, giving one entry per CDR3 protein. The data show fewer than 750,000 distinct CDR3 sequences, approximately 52% seen once. Material: blood. Receptors originate from an elderly woman in good health.

The J gene is TRBJ2-1, the V gene TRBV5-6, with a weak D call TRBD1 (5 bases). The CDR3 has 13 amino acids. Trimming took 4 bases from V and 14 from J, leaving 19 bases between them. Germline values: CDR1 SGHDT, CDR2 YYEEEE. The CDR3 protein is CASSPSRAVAKFF. The CDR3 coding sequence is TGTGCCAGCAGCCCTTCCAGGGCGGTGGCTAAGTTCTTC.

The table lists this clonotype with many counts. V and J are TRBV29-1 and TRBJ2-2; 10 bases line up with TRBD1. Germline CDR1 is SQVTM and CDR2 is ANQGSEA. Trimming removed 6 bases from V and 6 bases from J; junction bases left unmatched: 13. The CDR3 covers 16 residues. The CDR3 loop is CSVRGWGQGSPGELFF. The CDR3 DNA is TGCAGCGTCAGAGGTTGGGGACAGGGGTCCCCCGGGGAGCTGTTTTTT.

The CDR3 nucleotides read TGCAGTGCTCATGACAGGGGTAAAAACATTCAGTACTTC. Translated, it gives CSAHDRGKNIQYF. The chain links TRBV20-1 to TRBJ2-4; 8 bases map to TRBD1. Germline V gene data show CDR1 as DFQATT and CDR2 as SNEGSKA (reference sequence). The CDR3 contains 13 residues. The ends lost 5 bases at V and 4 bases at J; junction bases unmatched: 4.

The CDR3 DNA is TGTGCCAGCAGCCCCTACCGGGACAGGGAGGATGGCTACACCTTC. It is translated as CASSPYRDREDGYTF. J is TRBJ1-2 and V is TRBV14, with TRBD1 matching over 9 bases. The CDR3 contains 15 residues. Germline V gives CDR1 SGHDN, CDR2 FVKESK. Germline trimming cut 4 bases from V and 6 bases from J; bases unmatched to any gene: 9.

This clonotype occurred many times. This chain connects TRBV30 to TRBJ1-2; D is uncertain. Trimming cost V 7 bases and J 5 bases, with 14 bases left between them. This CDR3 spans 12 amino acids. Germline assignment: CDR1 GTSNPN and CDR2 SVGIG (reference sequence). The CDR3 loop reads CALERSLYGYTF. The DNA for the CDR3 is TGTGCCTTGGAACGGAGTCTTTATGGCTACACCTTC.

This clonotype was detected many times. The V call is TRBV29-1, the J call TRBJ2-3, with D unclear. Germline CDR1 reads SQVTM; CDR2 reads ANQGSEA. V shed 4 bases and J shed 4 bases, with 12 bases lying between them. The CDR3 is 13 residues long. CDR3 nucleotides: TGCAGCGTTGGCGTCGGGCGTGCAGATACGCAGTATTTT. Amino acid sequence: CSVGVGRADTQYF.

CDR3 amino acids: CASSADGLVFEQYF. The CDR3 DNA reads as TGTGCCAGCAGCGCTGACGGACTCGTATTCGAGCAGTACTTC. This chain links TRBV25-1 with TRBJ2-5, with D possibly TRBD2 on 5 matching bases. The J call may be wrong; the DNA end is better matched by TRBJ2-7. Germline CDR1 is MGHDK and CDR2 is SYGVNS. This CDR3 has 14 residues.

This clonotype was seen many times. CDR3 sequence (DNA): TGCGCCAGCAGCCAAGTCGCTAGTTCATCTGCCAAAAACATTCAGTACTTC. Amino acid sequence: CASSQVASSSAKNIQYF. V gene TRBV4-1 combines with J gene TRBJ2-4, with unresolved D. Trimming removed 1 base from V and 1 base from J, with 14 bases in between. CDR3 size: 17 residues. In germline, CDR1 is MGHRA, CDR2 YSYEKL.

The chain uses TRBV5-1 and TRBJ2-5; possible D gene TRBD1, 5 bases. The germline V gene encodes CDR1 SGHRS and CDR2 YFSETQ. This CDR3 has 14 residues. The germline V and J ends were trimmed by 4 bases and 7 bases, with 17 bases remaining between them. This CDR3 reads CASSNGQGRGTQYF. The DNA of the CDR3 is TGCGCCAGCAGCAACGGACAAGGCCGTGGGACCCAGTACTTC. Drawing the rest from reference TRBV5-1 and TRBJ2-5, the complete variable domain is KAGVTQTPRYLIKTRGQQVTLSCSPISGHRSVSWYQQTPGQGLQFLFEYFSETQRNKGNFPGRFSGRQFSNSRSEMNVSTLELGDSALYLCASSNGQGRGTQYFGPGTRLLVL.